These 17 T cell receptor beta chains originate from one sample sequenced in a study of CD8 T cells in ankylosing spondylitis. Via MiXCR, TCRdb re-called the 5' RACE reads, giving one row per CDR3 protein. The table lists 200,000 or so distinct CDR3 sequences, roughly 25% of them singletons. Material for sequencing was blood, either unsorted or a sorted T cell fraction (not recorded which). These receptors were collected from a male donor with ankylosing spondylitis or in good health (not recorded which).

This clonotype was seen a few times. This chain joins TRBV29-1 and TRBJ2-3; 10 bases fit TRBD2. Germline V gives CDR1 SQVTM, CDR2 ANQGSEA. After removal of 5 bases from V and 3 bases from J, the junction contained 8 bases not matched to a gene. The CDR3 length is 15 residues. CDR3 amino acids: CSVISSGSRTDTQYF. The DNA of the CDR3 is TGCAGCGTTATTTCTAGCGGGAGTAGGACAGATACGCAGTATTTT.

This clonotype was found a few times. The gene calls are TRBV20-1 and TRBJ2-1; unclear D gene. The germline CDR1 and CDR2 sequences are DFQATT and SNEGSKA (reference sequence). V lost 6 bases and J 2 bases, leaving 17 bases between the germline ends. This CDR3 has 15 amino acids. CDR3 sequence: CSALGSTLTYNEQFF. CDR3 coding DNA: TGCAGTGCCCTCGGCAGTACACTCACCTACAATGAGCAGTTCTTC.

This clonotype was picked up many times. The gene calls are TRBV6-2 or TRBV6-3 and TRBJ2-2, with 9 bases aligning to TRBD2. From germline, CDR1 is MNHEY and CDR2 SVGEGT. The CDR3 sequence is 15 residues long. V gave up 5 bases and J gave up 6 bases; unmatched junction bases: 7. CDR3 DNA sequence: TGTGCCAGCAGTCCTCATAGCGGGAGCCCCGGGGAGCTGTTTTTT. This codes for CASSPHSGSPGELFF.

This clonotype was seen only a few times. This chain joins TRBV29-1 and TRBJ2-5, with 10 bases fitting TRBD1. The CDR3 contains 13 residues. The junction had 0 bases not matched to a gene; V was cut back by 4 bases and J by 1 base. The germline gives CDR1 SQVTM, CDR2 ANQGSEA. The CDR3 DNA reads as TGCAGCGTTGGGACAGGGGGCCAAGAGACCCAGTACTTC. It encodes CSVGTGGQETQYF.

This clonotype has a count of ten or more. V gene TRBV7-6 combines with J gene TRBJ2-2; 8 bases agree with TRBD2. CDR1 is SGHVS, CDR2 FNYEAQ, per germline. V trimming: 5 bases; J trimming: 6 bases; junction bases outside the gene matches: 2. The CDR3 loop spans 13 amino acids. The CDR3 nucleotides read TGTGCCAGCAGCCGTAGCGGGGCCGGGGAGCTGTTTTTT. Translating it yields CASSRSGAGELFF. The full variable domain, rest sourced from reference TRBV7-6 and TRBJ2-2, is GAGVSQSPRYKVTKRGQDVALRCDPISGHVSLYWYRQALGQGPEFLTYFNYEAQQDKSGLPNDRFSAERPEGSISTLTIQRTEQRDSAMYRCASSRSGAGELFFGEGSRLTVL.

In DNA form, the CDR3 reads TGTGCCTGGACGGGACAGGGGTACTCTGGAAACACCATATATTTT. It translates to CAWTGQGYSGNTIYF. The chain uses TRBV30 and TRBJ1-3, with 10 bases identical to TRBD1. There are 15 residues in the CDR3. Looked up from germline, CDR1 is GTSNPN and CDR2 is SVGIG (reference sequence). The V segment lost 4 bases and the J segment 0 bases; nucleotides outside the gene matches: 3.

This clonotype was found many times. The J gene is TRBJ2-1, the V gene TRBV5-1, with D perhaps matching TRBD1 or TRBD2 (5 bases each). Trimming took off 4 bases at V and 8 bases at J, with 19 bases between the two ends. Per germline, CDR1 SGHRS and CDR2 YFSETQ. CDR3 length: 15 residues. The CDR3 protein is CASSDSRPGLDEQFF. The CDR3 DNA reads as TGCGCCAGCAGCGATAGTCGACCGGGGCTAGATGAGCAGTTCTTC.

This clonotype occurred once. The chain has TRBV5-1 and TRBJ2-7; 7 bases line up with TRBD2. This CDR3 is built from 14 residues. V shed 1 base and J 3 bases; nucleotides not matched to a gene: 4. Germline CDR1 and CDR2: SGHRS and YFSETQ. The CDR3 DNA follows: TGCGCCAGCAGCTTGCGGGCGGGAGACTACGAGCAGTACTTC. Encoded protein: CASSLRAGDYEQYF.

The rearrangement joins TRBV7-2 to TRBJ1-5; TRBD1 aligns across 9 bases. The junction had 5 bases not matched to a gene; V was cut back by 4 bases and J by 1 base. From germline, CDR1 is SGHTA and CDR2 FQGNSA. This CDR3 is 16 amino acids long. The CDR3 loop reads CASSWGTGLSNQPQHF. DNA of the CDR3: TGTGCCAGCAGCTGGGGGACAGGGTTGAGCAATCAGCCCCAGCATTTT.

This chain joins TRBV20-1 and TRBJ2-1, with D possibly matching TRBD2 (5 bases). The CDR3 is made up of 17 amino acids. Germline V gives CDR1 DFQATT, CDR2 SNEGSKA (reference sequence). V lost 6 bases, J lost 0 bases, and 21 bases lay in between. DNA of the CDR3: TGCAGTGCCCCCATCCGTCCCAGCGGATCCTCCTACAATGAGCAGTTCTTC. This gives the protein CSAPIRPSGSSYNEQFF.

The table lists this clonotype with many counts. The CDR3 reads CSARILAGASYNEQFF. CDR3 DNA: TGCAGTGCTAGGATCCTAGCGGGAGCTAGCTACAATGAGCAGTTCTTC. The V and J genes are TRBV20-1 and TRBJ2-1; 10 nucleotides line up with TRBD2. In germline, CDR1 is DFQATT, CDR2 SNEGSKA (reference sequence). With V trimmed by 3 bases and J by 3 bases, 8 bases remained unmatched. The CDR3 runs 16 residues.

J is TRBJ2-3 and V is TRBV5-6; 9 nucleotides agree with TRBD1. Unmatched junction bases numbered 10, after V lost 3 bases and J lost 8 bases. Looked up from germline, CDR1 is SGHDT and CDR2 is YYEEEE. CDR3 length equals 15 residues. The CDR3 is CASSWAGTGFGTQYF. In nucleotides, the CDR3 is TGTGCCAGCAGCTGGGCCGGGACAGGGTTCGGTACGCAGTATTTT.

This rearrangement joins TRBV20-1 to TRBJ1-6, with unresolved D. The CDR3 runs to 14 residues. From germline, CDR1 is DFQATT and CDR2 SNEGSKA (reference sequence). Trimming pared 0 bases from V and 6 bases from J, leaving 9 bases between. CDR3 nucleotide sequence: TGCAGTGCTAGAGACGGTGAATCTAATTCACCCCTCCACTTT. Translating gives CSARDGESNSPLHF.

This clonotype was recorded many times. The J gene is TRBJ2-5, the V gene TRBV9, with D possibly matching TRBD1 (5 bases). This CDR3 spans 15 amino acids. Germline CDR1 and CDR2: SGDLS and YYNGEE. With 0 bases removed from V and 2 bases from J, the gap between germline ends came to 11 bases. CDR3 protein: CASSVGQGRQETQYF. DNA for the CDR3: TGTGCCAGCAGCGTAGGGCAGGGTAGGCAAGAGACCCAGTACTTC.

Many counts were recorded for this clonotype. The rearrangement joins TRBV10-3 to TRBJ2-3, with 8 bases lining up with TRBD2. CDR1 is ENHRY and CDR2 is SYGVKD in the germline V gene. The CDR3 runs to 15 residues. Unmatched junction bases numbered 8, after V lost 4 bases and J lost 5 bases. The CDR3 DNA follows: TGTGCCATCAGTGTGGTTGGGCTAGCGGGAGATACGCAGTATTTT. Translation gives CAISVVGLAGDTQYF.

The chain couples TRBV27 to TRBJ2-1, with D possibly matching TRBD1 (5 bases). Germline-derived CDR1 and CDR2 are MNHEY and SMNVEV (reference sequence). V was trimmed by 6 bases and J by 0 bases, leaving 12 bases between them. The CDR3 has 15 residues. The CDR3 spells CASRLGHGSYNEQFF. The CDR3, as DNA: TGTGCCAGCAGGCTGGGGCATGGCTCCTACAATGAGCAGTTCTTC.

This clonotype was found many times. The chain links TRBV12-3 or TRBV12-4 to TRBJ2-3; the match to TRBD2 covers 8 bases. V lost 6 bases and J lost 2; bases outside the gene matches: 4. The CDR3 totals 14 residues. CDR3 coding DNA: TGTGCCAGCAGGCATAGCGGGACCACAGATACGCAGTATTTT. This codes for CASRHSGTTDTQYF.